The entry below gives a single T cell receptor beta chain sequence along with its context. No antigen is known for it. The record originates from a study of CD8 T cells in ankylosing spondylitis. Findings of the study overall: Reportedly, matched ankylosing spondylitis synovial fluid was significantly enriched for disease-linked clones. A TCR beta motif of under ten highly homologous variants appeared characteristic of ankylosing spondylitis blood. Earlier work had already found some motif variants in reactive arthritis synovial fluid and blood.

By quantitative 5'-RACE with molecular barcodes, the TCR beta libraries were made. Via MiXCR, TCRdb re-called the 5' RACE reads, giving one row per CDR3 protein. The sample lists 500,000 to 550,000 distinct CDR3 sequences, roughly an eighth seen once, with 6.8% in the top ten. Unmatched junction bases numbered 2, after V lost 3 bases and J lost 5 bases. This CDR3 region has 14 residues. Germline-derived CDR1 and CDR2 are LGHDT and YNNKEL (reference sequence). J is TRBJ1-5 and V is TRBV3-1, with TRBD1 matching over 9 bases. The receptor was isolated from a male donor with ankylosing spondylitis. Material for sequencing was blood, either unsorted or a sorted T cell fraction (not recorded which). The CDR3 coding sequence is TGTGCCAGCAGCCAGGGGACAGGGTATCAGCCCCAGCATTTT. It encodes CASSQGTGYQPQHF.